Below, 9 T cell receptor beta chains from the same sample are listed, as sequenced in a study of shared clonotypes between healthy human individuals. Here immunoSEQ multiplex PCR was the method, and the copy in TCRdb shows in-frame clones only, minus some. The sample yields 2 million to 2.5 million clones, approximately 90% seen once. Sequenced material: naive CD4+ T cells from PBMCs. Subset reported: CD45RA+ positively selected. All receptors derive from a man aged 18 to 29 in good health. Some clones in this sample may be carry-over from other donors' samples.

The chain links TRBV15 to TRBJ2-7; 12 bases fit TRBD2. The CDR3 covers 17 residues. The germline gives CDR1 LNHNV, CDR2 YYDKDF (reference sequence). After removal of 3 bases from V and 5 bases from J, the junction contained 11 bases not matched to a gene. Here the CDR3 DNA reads TGTGCCACCAGCAGGGAGGCTAGCGGGAGGGGAATCGACGAGCAGTACTTC. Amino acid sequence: CATSREASGRGIDEQYF.

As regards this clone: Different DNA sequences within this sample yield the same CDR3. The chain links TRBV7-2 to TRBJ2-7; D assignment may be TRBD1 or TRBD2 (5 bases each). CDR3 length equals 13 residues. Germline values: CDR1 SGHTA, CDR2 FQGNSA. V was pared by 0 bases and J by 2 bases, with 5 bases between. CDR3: CASSLAGPYEQYF. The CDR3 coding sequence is TGTGCCAGCAGCTTAGCGGGACCCTACGAGCAGTACTTC.

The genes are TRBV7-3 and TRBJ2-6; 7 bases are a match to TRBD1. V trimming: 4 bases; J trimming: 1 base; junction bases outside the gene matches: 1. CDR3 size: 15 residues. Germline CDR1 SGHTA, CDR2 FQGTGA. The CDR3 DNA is TGTGCCAGCAGCTCCAGGGGGTCTGGGGCCAACGTCCTGACTTTC. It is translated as CASSSRGSGANVLTF.

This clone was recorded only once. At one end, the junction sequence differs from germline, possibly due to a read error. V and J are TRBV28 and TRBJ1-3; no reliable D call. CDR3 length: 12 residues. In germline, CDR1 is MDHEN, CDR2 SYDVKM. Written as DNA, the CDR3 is TGTGCCAGCAGTTCTCCCATGCAGGATAAGAATTTT. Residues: CASSSPMQDKNF. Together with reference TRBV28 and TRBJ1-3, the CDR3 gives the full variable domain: DVKVTQSSRYLVKRTGEKVFLECVQDMDHENMFWYRQDPGLGLRLIYFSYDVKMKEKGDIPEGYSVSREKKERFSLILESASTNQTSMYLCASSSPMQDKNFGEGSWLTVV.

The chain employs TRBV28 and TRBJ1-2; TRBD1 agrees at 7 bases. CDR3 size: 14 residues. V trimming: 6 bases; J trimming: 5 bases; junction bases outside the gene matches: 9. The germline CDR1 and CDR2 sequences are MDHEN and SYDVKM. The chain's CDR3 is CASRNPGQPYGYTF. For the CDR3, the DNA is TGTGCCAGCAGAAACCCGGGACAGCCTTATGGCTACACCTTC.

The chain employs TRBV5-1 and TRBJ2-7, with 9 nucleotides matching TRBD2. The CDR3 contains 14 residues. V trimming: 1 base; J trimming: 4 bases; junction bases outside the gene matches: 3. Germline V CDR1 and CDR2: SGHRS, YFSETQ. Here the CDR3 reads CASSLFLAGYEQYF. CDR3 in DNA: TGCGCCAGCAGCTTGTTCCTAGCGGGATACGAGCAGTACTTC.

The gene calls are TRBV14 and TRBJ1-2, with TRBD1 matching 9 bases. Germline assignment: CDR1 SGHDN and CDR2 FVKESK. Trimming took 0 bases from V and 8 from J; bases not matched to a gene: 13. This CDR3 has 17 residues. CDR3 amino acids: CASSQETGTTGGRGYTF. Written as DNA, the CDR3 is TGTGCCAGCAGCCAAGAAACGGGCACAACAGGGGGCCGAGGCTACACCTTC.

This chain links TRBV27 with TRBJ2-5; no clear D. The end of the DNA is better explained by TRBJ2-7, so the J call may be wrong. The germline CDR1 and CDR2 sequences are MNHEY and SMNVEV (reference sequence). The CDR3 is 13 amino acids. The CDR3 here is CASSFSYGYEQYF. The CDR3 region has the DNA TGTGCCAGCAGTTTCTCCTACGGCTACGAGCAGTACTTC.

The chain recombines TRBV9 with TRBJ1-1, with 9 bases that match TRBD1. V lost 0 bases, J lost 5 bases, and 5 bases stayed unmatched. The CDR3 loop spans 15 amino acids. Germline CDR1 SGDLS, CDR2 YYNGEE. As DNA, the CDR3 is TGTGCCAGCAGCGTAGGGGGGACAGGGAGGACTGAAGCTTTCTTT. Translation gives CASSVGGTGRTEAFF. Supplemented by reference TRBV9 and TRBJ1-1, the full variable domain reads DSGVTQTPKHLITATGQRVTLRCSPRSGDLSVYWYQQSLDQGLQFLIQYYNGEERAKGNILERFSAQQFPDLHSELNLSSLELGDSALYFCASSVGGTGRTEAFFGQGTRLTVV.